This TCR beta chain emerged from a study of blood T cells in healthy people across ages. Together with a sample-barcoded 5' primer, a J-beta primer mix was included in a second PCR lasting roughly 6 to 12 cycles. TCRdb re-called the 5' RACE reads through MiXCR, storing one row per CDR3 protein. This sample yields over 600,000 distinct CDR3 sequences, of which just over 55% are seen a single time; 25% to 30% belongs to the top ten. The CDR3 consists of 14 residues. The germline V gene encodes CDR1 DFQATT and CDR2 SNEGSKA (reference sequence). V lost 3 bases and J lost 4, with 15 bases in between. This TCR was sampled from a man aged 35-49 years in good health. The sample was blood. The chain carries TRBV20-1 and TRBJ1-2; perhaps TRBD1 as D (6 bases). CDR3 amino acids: CSARASGGPYGYTF. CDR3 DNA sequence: TGCAGTGCTAGGGCCTCGGGGGGCCCCTATGGCTACACCTTC.